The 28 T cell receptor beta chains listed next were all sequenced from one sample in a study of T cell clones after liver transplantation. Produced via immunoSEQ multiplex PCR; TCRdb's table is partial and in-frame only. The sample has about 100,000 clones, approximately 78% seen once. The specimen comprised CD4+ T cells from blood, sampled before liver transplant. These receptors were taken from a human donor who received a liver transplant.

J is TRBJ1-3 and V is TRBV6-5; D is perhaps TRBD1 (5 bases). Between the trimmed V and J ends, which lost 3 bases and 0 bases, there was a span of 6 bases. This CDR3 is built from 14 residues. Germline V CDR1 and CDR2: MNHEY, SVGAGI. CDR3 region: CASSYDSSGNTIYF. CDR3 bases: TGTGCCAGCAGTTATGACAGCTCTGGAAACACCATATATTTT.

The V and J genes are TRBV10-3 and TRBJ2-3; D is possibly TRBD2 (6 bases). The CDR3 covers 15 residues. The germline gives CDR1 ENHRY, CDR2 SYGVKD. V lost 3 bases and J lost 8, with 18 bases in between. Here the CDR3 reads CAISDLEGPGGTQYF. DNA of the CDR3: TGTGCCATCAGTGATTTGGAGGGGCCGGGCGGTACGCAGTATTTT.

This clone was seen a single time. The CDR3: CASSSRGASGNEQFF. In DNA, the CDR3 is TGTGCCAGCAGCTCCCGCGGGGCCTCTGGGAATGAGCAGTTCTTC. The chain recombines TRBV7-3 with TRBJ2-1, with D possibly being TRBD2 (6 bases). The CDR3 length is 15 residues. Germline-derived CDR1 and CDR2 are SGHTA and FQGTGA. V lost 4 bases, J lost 7 bases, and 17 bases lay in between.

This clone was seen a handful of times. The CDR3 here is CSVDEIQGRKDGYTF. The CDR3 coding sequence is TGCAGCGTTGATGAAATACAGGGGAGGAAGGATGGCTACACCTTC. This sequence joins TRBV29-1 and TRBJ1-2; 7 nucleotides align to TRBD1. The V segment lost 3 bases and the J segment 6 bases; nucleotides outside the gene matches: 13. The CDR3 is made up of 15 amino acids. Germline CDR1 reads SQVTM; CDR2 reads ANQGSEA.

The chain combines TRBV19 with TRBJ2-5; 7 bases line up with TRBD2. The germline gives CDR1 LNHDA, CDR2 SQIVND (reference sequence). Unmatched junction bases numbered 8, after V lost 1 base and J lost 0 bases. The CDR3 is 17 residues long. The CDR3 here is CASSIGGGGPYQETQYF. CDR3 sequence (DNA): TGTGCCAGTAGTATAGGCGGCGGGGGTCCATACCAAGAGACCCAGTACTTC. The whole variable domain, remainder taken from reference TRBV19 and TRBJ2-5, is DGGITQSPKYLFRKEGQNVTLSCEQNLNHDAMYWYRQDPGQGLRLIYYSQIVNDFQKGDIAEGYSVSREKKESFPLTVTSAQKNPTAFYLCASSIGGGGPYQETQYFGPGTRLLVL.

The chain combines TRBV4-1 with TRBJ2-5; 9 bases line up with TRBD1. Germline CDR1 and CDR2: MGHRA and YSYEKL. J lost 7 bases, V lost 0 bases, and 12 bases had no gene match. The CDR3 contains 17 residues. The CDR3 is CASSQDPRTGVGGTQYF. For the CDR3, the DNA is TGCGCCAGCAGCCAAGATCCAAGGACAGGGGTAGGAGGGACCCAGTACTTC.

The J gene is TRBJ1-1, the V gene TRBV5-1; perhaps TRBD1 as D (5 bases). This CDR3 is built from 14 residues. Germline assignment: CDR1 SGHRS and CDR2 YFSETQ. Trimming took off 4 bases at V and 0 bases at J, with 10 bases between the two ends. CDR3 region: CASSGDGMNTEAFF. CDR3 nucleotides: TGCGCCAGCAGCGGGGACGGAATGAACACTGAAGCTTTCTTT. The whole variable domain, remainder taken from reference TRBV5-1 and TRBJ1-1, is KAGVTQTPRYLIKTRGQQVTLSCSPISGHRSVSWYQQTPGQGLQFLFEYFSETQRNKGNFPGRFSGRQFSNSRSEMNVSTLELGDSALYLCASSGDGMNTEAFFGQGTRLTVV.

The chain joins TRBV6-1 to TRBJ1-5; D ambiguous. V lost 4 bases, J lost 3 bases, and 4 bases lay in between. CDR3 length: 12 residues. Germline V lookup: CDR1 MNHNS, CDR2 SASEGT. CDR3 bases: TGTGCCAGCAGTGGCTTCAATCAGCCCCAGCATTTT. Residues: CASSGFNQPQHF.

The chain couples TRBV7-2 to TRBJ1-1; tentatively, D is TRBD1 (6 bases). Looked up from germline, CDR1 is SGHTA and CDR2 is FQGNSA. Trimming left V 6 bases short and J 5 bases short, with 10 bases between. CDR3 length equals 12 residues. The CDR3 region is CASRSGETEAFF. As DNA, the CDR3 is TGTGCCAGCAGATCAGGGGAGACTGAAGCTTTCTTT. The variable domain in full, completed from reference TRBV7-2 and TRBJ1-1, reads GAGVSQSPSNKVTEKGKDVELRCDPISGHTALYWYRQSLGQGLEFLIYFQGNSAPDKSGLPSDRFSAERTGGSVSTLTIQRTQQEDSAVYLCASRSGETEAFFGQGTRLTVV.

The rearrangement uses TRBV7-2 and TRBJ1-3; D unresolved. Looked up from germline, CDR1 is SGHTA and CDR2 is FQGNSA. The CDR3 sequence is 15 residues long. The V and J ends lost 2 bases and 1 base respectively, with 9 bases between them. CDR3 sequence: CASSLYRRSGNTIYF. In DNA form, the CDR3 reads TGTGCCAGCAGCTTATACCGGCGGTCTGGAAACACCATATATTTT.

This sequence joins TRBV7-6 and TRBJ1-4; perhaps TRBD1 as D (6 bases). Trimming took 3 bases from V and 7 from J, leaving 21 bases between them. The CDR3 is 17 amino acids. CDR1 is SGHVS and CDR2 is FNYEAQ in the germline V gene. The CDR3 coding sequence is TGTGCCAGCAGCTTCACGTCGGCAGGGGCCCTGGGTGAAAAACTGTTTTTT. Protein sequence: CASSFTSAGALGEKLFF.

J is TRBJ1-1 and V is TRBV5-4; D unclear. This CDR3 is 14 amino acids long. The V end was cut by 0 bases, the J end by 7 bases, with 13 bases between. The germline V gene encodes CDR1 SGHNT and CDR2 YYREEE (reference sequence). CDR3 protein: CASSLDTGHSEAFF. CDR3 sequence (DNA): TGTGCCAGCAGCTTGGACACCGGCCATAGTGAAGCTTTCTTT. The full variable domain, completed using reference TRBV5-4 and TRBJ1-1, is ETGVTQSPTHLIKTRGQQVTLRCSSQSGHNTVSWYQQALGQGPQFIFQYYREEENGRGNFPPRFSGLQFPNYSSELNVNALELDDSALYLCASSLDTGHSEAFFGQGTRLTVV.

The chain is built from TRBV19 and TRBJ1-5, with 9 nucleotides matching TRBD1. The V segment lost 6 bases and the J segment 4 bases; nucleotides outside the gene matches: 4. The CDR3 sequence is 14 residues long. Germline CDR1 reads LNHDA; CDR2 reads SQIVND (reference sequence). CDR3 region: CASRRQGENQPQHF. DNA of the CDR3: TGTGCCAGTAGGAGACAGGGGGAAAATCAGCCCCAGCATTTT.

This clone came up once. CDR3 DNA sequence: TGCGCCAGCAGCACAGGGACCGCGCGGGTTACAGATACGCAGTATTTT. Protein sequence: CASSTGTARVTDTQYF. The J gene is TRBJ2-3, the V gene TRBV10-2; D may be TRBD1 (6 bases). CDR1 and CDR2 (germline): WSHSY, SAAADI. The CDR3 is 16 amino acids. Trimming left V 6 bases short and J 3 bases short, with 19 bases between.

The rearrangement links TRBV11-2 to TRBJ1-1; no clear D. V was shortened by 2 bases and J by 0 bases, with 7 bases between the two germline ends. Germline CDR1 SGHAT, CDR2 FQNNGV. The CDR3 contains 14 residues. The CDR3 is CASSLLDVNTEAFF. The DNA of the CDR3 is TGTGCCAGCAGCTTACTGGATGTGAACACTGAAGCTTTCTTT.

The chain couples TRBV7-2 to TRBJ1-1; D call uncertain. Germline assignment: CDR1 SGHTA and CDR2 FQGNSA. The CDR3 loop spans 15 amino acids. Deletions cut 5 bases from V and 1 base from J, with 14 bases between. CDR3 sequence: CASSPVPGGNTEAFF. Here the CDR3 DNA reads TGTGCCAGCAGCCCAGTCCCAGGTGGGAACACTGAAGCTTTCTTT.

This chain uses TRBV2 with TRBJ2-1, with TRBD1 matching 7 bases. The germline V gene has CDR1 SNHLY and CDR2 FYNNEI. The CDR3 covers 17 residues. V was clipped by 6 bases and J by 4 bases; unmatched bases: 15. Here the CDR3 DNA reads TGTGCCAGCAGCGGCCCCTCTCGACAGGGACAGTACAATGAGCAGTTCTTC. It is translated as CASSGPSRQGQYNEQFF.

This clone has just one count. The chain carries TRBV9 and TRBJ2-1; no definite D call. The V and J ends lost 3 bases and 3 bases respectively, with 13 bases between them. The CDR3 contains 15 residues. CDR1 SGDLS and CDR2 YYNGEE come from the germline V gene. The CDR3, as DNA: TGTGCCAGCAGCGATACCCCCCTTAACTACAATGAGCAGTTCTTC. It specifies CASSDTPLNYNEQFF.

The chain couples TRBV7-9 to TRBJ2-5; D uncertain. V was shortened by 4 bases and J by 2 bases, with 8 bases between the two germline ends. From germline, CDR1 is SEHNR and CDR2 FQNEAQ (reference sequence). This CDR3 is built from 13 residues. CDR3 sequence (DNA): TGTGCCAGCAGCTCAGAGGTTCAAGAGACCCAGTACTTC. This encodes CASSSEVQETQYF. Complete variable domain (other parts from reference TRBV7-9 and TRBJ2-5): DTGVSQNPRHKITKRGQNVTFRCDPISEHNRLYWYRQTLGQGPEFLTYFQNEAQLEKSRLLSDRFSAERPKGSFSTLEIQRTEQGDSAMYLCASSSEVQETQYFGPGTRLLVL.

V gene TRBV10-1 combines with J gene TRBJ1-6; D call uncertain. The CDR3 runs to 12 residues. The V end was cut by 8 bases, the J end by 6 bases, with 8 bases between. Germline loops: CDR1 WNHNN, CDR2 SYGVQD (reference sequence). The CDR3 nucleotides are TGCGCCAGCTCTCCACCTAATTCACCCCTCCACTTT. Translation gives CASSPPNSPLHF.

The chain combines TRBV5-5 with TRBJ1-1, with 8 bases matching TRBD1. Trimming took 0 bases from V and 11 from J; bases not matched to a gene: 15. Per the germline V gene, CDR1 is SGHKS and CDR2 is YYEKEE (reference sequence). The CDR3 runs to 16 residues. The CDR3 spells CASSLDPGGGFGSAFF. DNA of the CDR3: TGTGCCAGCAGCTTGGATCCAGGGGGCGGTTTTGGTTCGGCTTTCTTT.

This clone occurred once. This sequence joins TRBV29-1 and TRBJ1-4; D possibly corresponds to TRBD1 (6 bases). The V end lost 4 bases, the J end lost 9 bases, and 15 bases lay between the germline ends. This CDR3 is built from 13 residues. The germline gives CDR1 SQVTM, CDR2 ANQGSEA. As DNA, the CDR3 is TGCAGCGTTGTGGGGGATAGGGGGAAAAAACTGTTTTTT. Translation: CSVVGDRGKKLFF.

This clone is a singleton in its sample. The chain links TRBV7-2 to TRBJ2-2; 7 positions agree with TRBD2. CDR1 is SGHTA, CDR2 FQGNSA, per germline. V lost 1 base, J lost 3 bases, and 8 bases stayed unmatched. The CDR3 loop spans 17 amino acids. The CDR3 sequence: CASSLDPSGIDTGELFF. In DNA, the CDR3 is TGTGCCAGCAGCTTAGACCCCAGCGGGATCGACACCGGGGAGCTGTTTTTT.

The CDR3 nucleotides are TGTGCCAGCAGCTTAGACGCGGAAGCGGGGGGGTCGGAGACCCAGTACTTC. This translates into CASSLDAEAGGSETQYF. The chain joins TRBV11-2 to TRBJ2-5; 10 bases are a match to TRBD2. CDR1 SGHAT and CDR2 FQNNGV come from the germline V gene. The trim removed 0 bases at V and 5 bases at J, leaving 9 bases unmatched. CDR3 length equals 17 residues.

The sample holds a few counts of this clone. This CDR3 reads CASSPPGQHTYEQYF. The CDR3 DNA is TGTGCCAGTAGTCCTCCCGGACAACACACCTACGAGCAGTACTTC. The V gene is TRBV19, the J gene TRBJ2-7, with D possibly being TRBD1 (5 bases). The germline V gene has CDR1 LNHDA and CDR2 SQIVND (reference sequence). This CDR3 comprises 15 residues. Trimming removed 5 bases at V and 2 bases at J, with 16 bases between.

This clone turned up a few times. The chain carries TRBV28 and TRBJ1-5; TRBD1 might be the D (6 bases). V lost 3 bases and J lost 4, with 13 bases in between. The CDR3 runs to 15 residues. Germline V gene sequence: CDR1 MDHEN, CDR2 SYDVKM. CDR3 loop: CASSFSGTHNQPQHF. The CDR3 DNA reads TGTGCCAGCAGTTTCTCCGGGACACATAATCAGCCCCAGCATTTT.

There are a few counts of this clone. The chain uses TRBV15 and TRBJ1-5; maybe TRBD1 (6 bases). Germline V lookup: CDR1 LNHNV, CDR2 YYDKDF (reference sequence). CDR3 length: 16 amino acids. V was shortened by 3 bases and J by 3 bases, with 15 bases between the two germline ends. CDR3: CATSRGWGANNQPQHF. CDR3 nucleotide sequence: TGTGCCACCAGCAGGGGTTGGGGGGCGAACAATCAGCCCCAGCATTTT.

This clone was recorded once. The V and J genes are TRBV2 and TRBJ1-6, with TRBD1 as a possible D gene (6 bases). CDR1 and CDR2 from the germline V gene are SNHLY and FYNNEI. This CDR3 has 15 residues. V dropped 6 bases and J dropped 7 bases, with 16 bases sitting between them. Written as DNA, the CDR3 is TGTGCCAGCAGGGCCTCACAGGGATTCAATTCACCCCTCCACTTT. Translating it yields CASRASQGFNSPLHF.